These T cell receptor beta chains were read from a single sample in a study of blood T cell repertoires in COVID-19. Method: immunoSEQ multiplex PCR; TCRdb's copy keeps in-frame clones and lacks some. The profile shows some 170,000 clones, more than 60% of them singletons. Sequencing input: peripheral blood. The receptors here all came from a man aged 55 to 70 with acute or convalescent COVID-19. Both conserved end residues are part of each CDR3. The D gene is left open where the match is weak. The listing skips clone size in some rows; elsewhere it reads once, few, many or a size class.

V	size	J	D	DNA	CDR3
TRBV7-9	NA	TRBJ2-5	TRBD1	TGTGCCAGCAGCTTAGCAGGGGGCCGAGAGACCCAGTACTTC	CASSLAGGRETQYF
TRBV5-4	NA	TRBJ2-7	TRBD1	TGTGCCAGCAGCTCGGGACAGGGGAGTTTTGGGACCTACGAGCAGTACTTC	CASSSGQGSFGTYEQYF
TRBV28	NA	TRBJ2-1	TRBD2	TGTGCCAGCATCCACCTACTAGCGGGGGGAAGGAATGAGCAGTTCTTC	CASIHLLAGGRNEQFF
TRBV18	NA	TRBJ1-2	TRBD1	TGTGCCAGCTCACCGGACAGGGTCGGCTACACCTTC	CASSPDRVGYTF
TRBV5-1	once	TRBJ2-5	TRBD2	TGCGCCAGCAGCTTGGGTAGCGGGGGGCAAGAGACCCAGTACTTC	CASSLGSGGQETQYF
TRBV21-1	NA	TRBJ1-1	NA	TGTGCCAGCAGCTTTGGGACCGGGGGGACTGAAGCTTTCTTT	CASSFGTGGTEAFF
TRBV6-5	NA	TRBJ2-2	NA	TGTGCCAGCAGAAGGGTTGGGGGCGACACCGGGGAGCTGTTTTTT	CASRRVGGDTGELFF
TRBV27	NA	TRBJ2-1	TRBD2	TGTGCCAGCAGTCTAGCGGGGACCTACAATGAGCAGTTCTTC	CASSLAGTYNEQFF
TRBV5-1	NA	TRBJ1-1	TRBD1	TGCGCCAGCAGCCCTCAACTGACAGGGATGAACACTGAAGCTTTCTTT	CASSPQLTGMNTEAFF
TRBV5-1	NA	TRBJ2-3	NA	TGCGCCAGCAGCTTGTCCTCAGATACGCAGTATTTT	CASSLSSDTQYF
TRBV5-1	NA	TRBJ2-3	TRBD1	TGCGCCAGTACGGACAGGCCTAGCACAGATACGCAGTATTTT	CASTDRPSTDTQYF
TRBV30	NA	TRBJ1-5	NA	TGTGCCTGGAGTGTTGGCAGCAATCAGCCCCAGCATTTT	CAWSVGSNQPQHF
TRBV7-2	once	TRBJ2-3	NA	TGTGCCAGCAGCTTAAGTGGGGAGTCCCTTAGCACAGATACGCAGTATTTT	CASSLSGESLSTDTQYF
TRBV7-3	NA	TRBJ2-5	TRBD2	TGTGCCAGCAGCTTAACAGCGGGGGGGATAAAAAAAGAGACCCAGTACTTC	CASSLTAGGIKKETQYF
TRBV11-1	NA	TRBJ2-1	TRBD1	TGTGCCAGCAGCTTGACAGGGGGCTCCTACAATGAGCAGTTCTTC	CASSLTGGSYNEQFF
TRBV2	few	TRBJ2-1	NA	TGTGCCAGCAGTGAAAGGGGGGGGACCACCTACAATGAGCAGTTCTTC	CASSERGGTTYNEQFF
TRBV15	few	TRBJ2-5	NA	TGTGCCACCAGCAGAGACATGAGGCAAGAGACCCAGTACTTC	CATSRDMRQETQYF
TRBV6-5	NA	TRBJ1-6	TRBD1	TGTGCCAGCGGGCGACAGGGGATTTCACCCCTCCACTTT	CASGRQGISPLHF
TRBV5-1	NA	TRBJ2-7	NA	TGCGCCAGCAGCGAGAACTACGAGCAGTACTTC	CASSENYEQYF
TRBV3-1/TRBV3-2	NA	TRBJ1-6	NA	TGTGCCAGCAGCCGCAGAAATTCACCCCTCCACTTT	CASSRRNSPLHF
TRBV5-1	NA	TRBJ1-1	NA	TGCGCCAGCAGCTCGGGCTTTGTAGGGGGTTCAACTGAAGCTTTCTTT	CASSSGFVGGSTEAFF
TRBV24-1	NA	TRBJ1-2	TRBD1	TGTGCCACCAGTGATTCCCAGAACAGGGGCAGCTATGGCTACACCTTC	CATSDSQNRGSYGYTF
TRBV10-3	NA	TRBJ1-3	TRBD1	TGTGCCATCAGTGACAGGGGACAGGGGGTATCTGGAAACACCATATATTTT	CAISDRGQGVSGNTIYF
TRBV3-1/TRBV3-2	once	TRBJ2-7	NA	TGTGCCAGCAGCCAAGAGTGGATAGGGGGTGGATACGAGCAGTACTTC	CASSQEWIGGGYEQYF
TRBV5-4	NA	TRBJ2-3	NA	TGTGCCAGCACCATACTGGGGGGTATAGGGACAGATACGCAGTATTTT	CASTILGGIGTDTQYF
TRBV5-1	NA	TRBJ2-5	NA	TGCGCCAGCAGCTCTTATGCGGGGGCAGGAGAGACCCAGTACTTC	CASSSYAGAGETQYF
TRBV7-9	once	TRBJ2-6	TRBD1	TGTGCCAGCAGCAAGGACAGGGGACCCGGGGCCAACGTCCTGACTTTC	CASSKDRGPGANVLTF
TRBV27	NA	TRBJ2-7	TRBD1	TGTGCCAGCAGTAGATTCGGGGACAGGGGCGACCACGAGCAGTACTTC	CASSRFGDRGDHEQYF
TRBV29-1	NA	TRBJ1-2	NA	TGCAGCGTTGGAGTAGAGGCAGGGATATATGGCTACACCTTC	CSVGVEAGIYGYTF
TRBV12-3/TRBV12-4	NA	TRBJ1-2	NA	TGTGCCAGCAGTTTAGGGGGAGGAAGCGGCTACACCTTC	CASSLGGGSGYTF
TRBV6-5	once	TRBJ1-5	TRBD1	TGTGCCAGCAGTTCACAGGGGGCGAGCAATCAGCCCCAGCATTTT	CASSSQGASNQPQHF
TRBV5-6	few	TRBJ2-7	NA	TGTGCCAGCAGCTTGCTTTCAAGCAACGAGCAGTACTTC	CASSLLSSNEQYF
TRBV7-2	NA	TRBJ1-1	TRBD1	TGTGCCAGCAGCTTTCTACAGGGGGCGGAAACTGAAGCTTTCTTT	CASSFLQGAETEAFF
TRBV7-9	NA	TRBJ2-4	TRBD1	TGTGCCAGCAGTCCACCGACAGGGGTCGCCCCGTACTTC	CASSPPTGVAPYF
TRBV7-9	NA	TRBJ1-2	NA	TGTGCCAGCAGCTTAGTCCAGAGCGACTATGGCTACACCTTC	CASSLVQSDYGYTF
TRBV7-3	NA	TRBJ2-3	NA	TGTGCCAGCAGCTTAACCGGGGACACAGATACGCAGTATTTT	CASSLTGDTDTQYF
TRBV24-1	NA	TRBJ2-1	NA	TGTGCCACCAGTGCCGTTGGACAGCGATTGAACAATGAGCAGTTCTTC	CATSAVGQRLNNEQFF
TRBV7-6	NA	TRBJ2-5	TRBD2	TGTGCCAGCATCTTATCCGGGACTAGCGGTCAAGAGACCCAGTACTTC	CASILSGTSGQETQYF
TRBV6-5	NA	TRBJ2-7	TRBD1	TGTGCCAGCAGTTATGACAGGGGCCACGAGCAGTACTTC	CASSYDRGHEQYF
TRBV18	NA	TRBJ2-2	TRBD2	TGTGCCAGCTCCCCGACTAGCGGGGGAAACACCGGGGAGCTGTTTTTT	CASSPTSGGNTGELFF
TRBV5-1	NA	TRBJ2-3	NA	TGCGCCAGCAGCCCCCAGACTAGCACAGATACGCAGTATTTT	CASSPQTSTDTQYF
TRBV9	NA	TRBJ2-7	NA	TGTGCCAGCAGCGTAGAACCAGAAAGAAACGAGCAGTACTTC	CASSVEPERNEQYF
TRBV4-1	once	TRBJ1-1	NA	TGCGCCAGCAGCCTCAAAGGAGGTAGGGAGACTGAAGCTTTCTTT	CASSLKGGRETEAFF
TRBV9	NA	TRBJ2-5	TRBD2	TGTGCCAGCAGCGTAGAAGCGGGGGGGCAAGAGACCCAGTACTTC	CASSVEAGGQETQYF
TRBV3-1/TRBV3-2	NA	TRBJ2-7	TRBD1	TGTGCCAGCAGCGATTGGGGACAGGGCTACGAGCAGTACTTC	CASSDWGQGYEQYF
TRBV9	once	TRBJ1-2	TRBD1	TGTGCCAGCACCACGGACAGGGCCTATGGCTACACCTTC	CASTTDRAYGYTF
TRBV19	NA	TRBJ1-4	TRBD1	TGTGCCAGTATCACGGAAGGGGGCATTAATGAAAAACTGTTTTTT	CASITEGGINEKLFF
TRBV6-5	NA	TRBJ1-2	NA	TGTGCCAGCAGTTCCCGAATTGGGGGCCGTGGCTACACCTTC	CASSSRIGGRGYTF
TRBV5-8	NA	TRBJ1-1	NA	TGTGCCAGCAGCTTGCCCAGACTCGGGGGGCGGATGAACACTGAAGCTTTCTTT	CASSLPRLGGRMNTEAFF
TRBV19	NA	TRBJ1-3	NA	TGTGCCAGTAGTACGACAGGCCTCTCTGGAAACACCATATATTTT	CASSTTGLSGNTIYF
TRBV7-9	NA	TRBJ1-1	NA	TGTGCCAGCAGCTTAGCTAATCTGAACACTGAAGCTTTCTTT	CASSLANLNTEAFF